The clone carrying this T cell receptor beta chain showed up many times. Time point given: blood at routine non-recurrence follow-up after resection. Frozen PBMC, nontumor lung or tumor provided whole RNA, which was sequenced unsorted. V shed 3 bases and J 2 bases; nucleotides not matched to a gene: 14. Germline-derived CDR1 and CDR2 are SGHDT and YYEEEE. This CDR3 spans 18 amino acids. The data originate from a study of spatial heterogeneity in lung cancer. One entry per CDR3 protein results from TCRdb running MiXCR on the 5' RACE reads. The data contain about 52,000 distinct CDR3 sequences, around 7.7% of them seen just once; the ten biggest clones take up around 36%.

The sequence derives from a female donor with early-stage non-small cell lung cancer. The rearrangement uses TRBV5-6 and TRBJ2-1, with TRBD1 matching over 7 bases. Specimen: PBMCs, collected at follow-up. The CDR3 coding sequence is TGTGCCAGCAGCTGGCAATTGGCTCCAGGACAGGCCTACAATGAGCAGTTCTTC. This sequence encodes CASSWQLAPGQAYNEQFF.